The T cell receptor (beta chain) described here comes from a study of regulatory T cells in long-lasting Graves disease. Specified time point: newly diagnosed GD, antithyroid drugs for less than 3 months. Isolated PBMC RNA provided the starting material for the TCR library. According to the study, TCR beta libraries were built with iRepertoire HTBI primers and CDR3-region Arm-PCR. TCRdb analysed the multiplex PCR reads with MiXCR anew, one entry per CDR3 protein. The table includes about 310,000 distinct CDR3 sequences, 15% to 20% detected once. This CDR3 comprises 14 residues. Germline CDR1 reads SGHNT; CDR2 reads YENEEA. The V gene lost 3 bases and the J gene lost 5 bases, with 10 bases spanning the gap.

The source material was peripheral blood mononuclear cells (PBMCs), sampled at new diagnosis, from a patient treated with antithyroid drugs. The chain has TRBV11-3 and TRBJ2-2, with D perhaps matching TRBD1 (7 bases). The receptor was derived from a female donor with Graves disease. CDR3 region: CASSFPGGTGELFF. CDR3 in DNA: TGTGCCAGCAGCTTCCCAGGGGGGACCGGGGAGCTGTTTTTT.